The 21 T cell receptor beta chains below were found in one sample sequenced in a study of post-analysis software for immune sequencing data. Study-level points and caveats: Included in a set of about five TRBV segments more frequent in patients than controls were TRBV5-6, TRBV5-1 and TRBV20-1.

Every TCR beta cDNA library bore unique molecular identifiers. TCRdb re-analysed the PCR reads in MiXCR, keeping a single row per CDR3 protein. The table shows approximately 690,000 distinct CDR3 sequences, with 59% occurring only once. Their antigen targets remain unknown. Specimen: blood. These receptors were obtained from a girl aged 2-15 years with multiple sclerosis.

As DNA, the CDR3 is TGTGCCAGCAGTTCTGGCGGGGACGAGCAGTACTTC. It specifies CASSSGGDEQYF. The chain recombines TRBV28 with TRBJ2-7; tentatively, D is TRBD2 (6 bases). From germline, CDR1 is MDHEN and CDR2 SYDVKM. V was cut by 4 bases and J by 5 bases, with 9 bases left in between. The CDR3 is 12 amino acids.

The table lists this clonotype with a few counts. The CDR3 reads CASGGRGTSGANVLTF. CDR3 DNA: TGTGCCAGCGGAGGAAGGGGCACCTCTGGGGCCAACGTCCTGACTTTC. The rearrangement uses TRBV7-2 and TRBJ2-6; D is possibly TRBD1 or TRBD2 (5 bases each). This CDR3 region has 16 residues. V lost 8 bases to trimming and J lost 0 bases, with 14 bases between them. CDR1 and CDR2 (germline): SGHTA, FQGNSA.

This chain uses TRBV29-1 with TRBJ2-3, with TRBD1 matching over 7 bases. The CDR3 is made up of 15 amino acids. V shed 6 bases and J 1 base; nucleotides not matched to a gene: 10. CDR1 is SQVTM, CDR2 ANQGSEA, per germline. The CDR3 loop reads CSVAIDRVGTDTQYF. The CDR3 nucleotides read TGCAGCGTGGCAATTGACAGGGTTGGCACAGATACGCAGTATTTT.

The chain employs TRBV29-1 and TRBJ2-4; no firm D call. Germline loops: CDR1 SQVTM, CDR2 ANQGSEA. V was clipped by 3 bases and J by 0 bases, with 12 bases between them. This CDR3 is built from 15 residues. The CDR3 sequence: CSVDRPGLAKNIQYF. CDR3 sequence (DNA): TGCAGCGTTGACCGTCCCGGTCTAGCCAAAAACATTCAGTACTTC.

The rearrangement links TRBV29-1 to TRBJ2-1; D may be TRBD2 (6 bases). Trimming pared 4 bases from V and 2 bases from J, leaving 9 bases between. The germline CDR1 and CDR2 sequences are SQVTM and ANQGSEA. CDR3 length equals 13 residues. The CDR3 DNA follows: TGCAGCGTTGGGCGGGACGCCTACAATGAGCAGTTCTTC. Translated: CSVGRDAYNEQFF.

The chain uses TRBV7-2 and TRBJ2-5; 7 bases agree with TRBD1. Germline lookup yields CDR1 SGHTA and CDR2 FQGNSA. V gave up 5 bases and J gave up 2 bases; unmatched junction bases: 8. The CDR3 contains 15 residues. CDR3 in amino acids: CASSPGTERQETQYF. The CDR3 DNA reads TGTGCCAGCAGCCCAGGGACAGAGCGTCAAGAGACCCAGTACTTC.

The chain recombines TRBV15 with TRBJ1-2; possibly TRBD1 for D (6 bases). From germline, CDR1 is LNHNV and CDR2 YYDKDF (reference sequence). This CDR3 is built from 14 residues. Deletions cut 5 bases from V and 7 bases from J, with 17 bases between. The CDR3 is CATSPRSGAGGYTF. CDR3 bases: TGTGCCACCAGCCCGAGGTCAGGGGCAGGTGGCTACACCTTC.

The CDR3 reads CASSAGLIGSYNEQFF. In nucleotides, the CDR3 is TGTGCCAGCAGTGCGGGACTCATAGGCTCCTACAATGAGCAGTTCTTC. This chain links TRBV6-2 or TRBV6-3 with TRBJ2-1; D is perhaps TRBD2 (6 bases). The V and J ends lost 5 bases and 0 bases respectively, with 14 bases between them. Germline assignment: CDR1 MNHEY and CDR2 SVGEGT. This CDR3 contains 16 residues.

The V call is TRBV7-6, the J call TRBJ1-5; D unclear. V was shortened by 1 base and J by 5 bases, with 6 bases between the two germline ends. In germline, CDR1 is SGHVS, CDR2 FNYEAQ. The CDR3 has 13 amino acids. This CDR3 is CASSLEPDQPQHF. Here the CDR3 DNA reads TGTGCCAGCAGCTTAGAACCCGATCAGCCCCAGCATTTT.

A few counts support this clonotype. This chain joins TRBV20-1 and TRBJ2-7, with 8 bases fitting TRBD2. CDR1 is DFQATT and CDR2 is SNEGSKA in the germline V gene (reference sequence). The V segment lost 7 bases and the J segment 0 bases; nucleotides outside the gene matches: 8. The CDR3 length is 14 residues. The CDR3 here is CSVTHSGSSYEQYF. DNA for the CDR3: TGCAGTGTCACTCACAGCGGGAGCTCCTACGAGCAGTACTTC.

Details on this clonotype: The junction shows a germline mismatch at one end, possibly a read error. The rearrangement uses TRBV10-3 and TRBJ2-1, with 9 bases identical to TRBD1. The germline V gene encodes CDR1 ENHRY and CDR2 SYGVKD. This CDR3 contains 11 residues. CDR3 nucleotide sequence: TGTGCCATCGGTGAGGGACAGGGAAAGTTCTTC. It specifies CAIGEGQGKFF.

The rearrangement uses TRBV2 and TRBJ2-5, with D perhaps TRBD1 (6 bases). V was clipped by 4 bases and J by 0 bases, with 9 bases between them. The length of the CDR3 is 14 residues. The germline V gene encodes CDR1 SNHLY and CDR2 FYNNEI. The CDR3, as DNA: TGTGCCAGCAGTGGCCGACAGGACCAAGAGACCCAGTACTTC. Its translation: CASSGRQDQETQYF.

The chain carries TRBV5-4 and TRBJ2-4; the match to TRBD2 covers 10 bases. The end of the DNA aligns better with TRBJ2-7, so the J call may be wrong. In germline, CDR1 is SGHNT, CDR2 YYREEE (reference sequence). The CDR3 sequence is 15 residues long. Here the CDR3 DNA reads TGTGCCAGCAGCTTGGGGGTAGCGGGGGGCTACGAGCAGTACTTC. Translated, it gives CASSLGVAGGYEQYF.

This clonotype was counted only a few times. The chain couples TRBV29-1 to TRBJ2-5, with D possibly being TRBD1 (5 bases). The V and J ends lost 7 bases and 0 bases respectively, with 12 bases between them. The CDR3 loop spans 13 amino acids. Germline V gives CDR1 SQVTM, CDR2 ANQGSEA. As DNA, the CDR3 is TGCAGCGGCTCAGGGTCCCACCAAGAGACCCAGTACTTC. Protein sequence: CSGSGSHQETQYF.

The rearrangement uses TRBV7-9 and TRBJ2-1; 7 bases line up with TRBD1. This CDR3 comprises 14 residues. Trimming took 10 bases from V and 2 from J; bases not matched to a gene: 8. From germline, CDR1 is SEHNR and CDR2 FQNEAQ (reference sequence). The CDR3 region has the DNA TGTGCCACCCCTGGGGGACAGCCCTACAATGAGCAGTTCTTC. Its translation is CATPGGQPYNEQFF.

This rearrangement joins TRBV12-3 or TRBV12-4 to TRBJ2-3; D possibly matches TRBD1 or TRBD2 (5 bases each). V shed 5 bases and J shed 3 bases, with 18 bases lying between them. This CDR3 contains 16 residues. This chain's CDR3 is CASSPQGLRGTDTQYF. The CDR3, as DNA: TGTGCCAGCAGTCCTCAGGGTCTCCGCGGGACAGATACGCAGTATTTT.

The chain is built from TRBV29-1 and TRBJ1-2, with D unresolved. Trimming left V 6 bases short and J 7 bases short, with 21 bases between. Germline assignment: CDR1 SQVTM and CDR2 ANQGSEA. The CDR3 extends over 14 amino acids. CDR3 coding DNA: TGCAGCGTCTCGGAGTCGGACGCGTCAATTGGCTACACCTTC. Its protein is CSVSESDASIGYTF.

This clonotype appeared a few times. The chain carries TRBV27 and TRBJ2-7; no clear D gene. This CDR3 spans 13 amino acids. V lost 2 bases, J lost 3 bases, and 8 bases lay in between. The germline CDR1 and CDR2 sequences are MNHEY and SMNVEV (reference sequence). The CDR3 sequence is CASSLNRLYEQYF. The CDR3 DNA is TGTGCCAGCAGTTTAAATCGTCTCTACGAGCAGTACTTC.

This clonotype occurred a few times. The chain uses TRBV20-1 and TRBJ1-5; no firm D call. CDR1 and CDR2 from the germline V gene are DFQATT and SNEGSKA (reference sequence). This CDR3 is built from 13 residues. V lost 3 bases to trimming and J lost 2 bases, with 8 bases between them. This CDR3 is CSASGEGNQPQHF. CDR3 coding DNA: TGCAGTGCTAGTGGTGAAGGCAATCAGCCCCAGCATTTT.

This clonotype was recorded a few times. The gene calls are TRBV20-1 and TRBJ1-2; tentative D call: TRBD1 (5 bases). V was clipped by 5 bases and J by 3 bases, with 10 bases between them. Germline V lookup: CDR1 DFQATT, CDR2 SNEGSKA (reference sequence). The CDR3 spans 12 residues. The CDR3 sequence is CSAGTADYGYTF. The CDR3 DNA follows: TGCAGTGCTGGGACGGCCGACTATGGCTACACCTTC.

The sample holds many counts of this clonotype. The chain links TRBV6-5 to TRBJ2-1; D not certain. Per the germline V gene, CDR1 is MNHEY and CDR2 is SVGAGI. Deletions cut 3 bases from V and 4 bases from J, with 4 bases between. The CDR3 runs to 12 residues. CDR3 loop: CASSYGYNEQFF. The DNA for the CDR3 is TGTGCCAGCAGTTATGGGTACAATGAGCAGTTCTTC.